Included here is one T cell receptor (beta chain) sequence, with context. Per the original methods: Cell counts per sample came from amplifying reference gene primers. Only in-frame clones appear in the TCRdb table, and some are missing; sequencing was by immunoSEQ multiplex PCR. That table furnishes V, J and clone size, whereas the DNA furnished D and trimming. The sample lists more than 300,000 clones, around 88% occurring once. The data derive from a study of blood T cell repertoires in COVID-19. The overall study: The United States, Italy and Spain provided the acute and convalescent COVID-19 samples. PBMCs, B-cell-depleted T cells, or T cells were the source of the cDNA or gDNA that made up the material.

CDR1 MNHEY and CDR2 SVGAGI come from the germline V gene. The ends were cut back, 5 bases at V and 8 bases at J, with 17 bases in the middle. The CDR3 runs 14 residues. The clonotype was recovered from a woman aged 50 to 65 with acute or convalescent COVID-19. This chain joins TRBV6-5 and TRBJ2-3, with a possible D match to TRBD1 (6 bases). The sequenced sample consisted of peripheral blood. The CDR3 loop reads CASSRSRDIGTQYF. CDR3 bases: TGTGCCAGCAGTAGATCTAGGGACATAGGTACGCAGTATTTT.